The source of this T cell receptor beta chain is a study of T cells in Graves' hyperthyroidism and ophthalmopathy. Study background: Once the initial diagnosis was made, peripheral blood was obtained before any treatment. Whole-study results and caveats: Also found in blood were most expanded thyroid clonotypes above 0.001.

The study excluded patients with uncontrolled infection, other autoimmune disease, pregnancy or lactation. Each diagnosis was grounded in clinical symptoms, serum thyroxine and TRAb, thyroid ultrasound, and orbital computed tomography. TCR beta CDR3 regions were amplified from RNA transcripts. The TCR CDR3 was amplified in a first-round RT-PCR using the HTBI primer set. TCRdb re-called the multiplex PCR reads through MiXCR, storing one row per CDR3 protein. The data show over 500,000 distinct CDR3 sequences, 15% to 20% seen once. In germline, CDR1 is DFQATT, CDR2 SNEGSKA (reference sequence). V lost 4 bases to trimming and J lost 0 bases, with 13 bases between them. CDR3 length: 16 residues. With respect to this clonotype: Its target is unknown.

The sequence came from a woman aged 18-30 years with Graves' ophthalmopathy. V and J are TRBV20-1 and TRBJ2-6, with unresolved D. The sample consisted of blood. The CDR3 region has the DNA TGCAGTGCTATGGAAAGGCTAGGCTCTGGGGCCAACGTCCTGACTTTC. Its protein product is CSAMERLGSGANVLTF.